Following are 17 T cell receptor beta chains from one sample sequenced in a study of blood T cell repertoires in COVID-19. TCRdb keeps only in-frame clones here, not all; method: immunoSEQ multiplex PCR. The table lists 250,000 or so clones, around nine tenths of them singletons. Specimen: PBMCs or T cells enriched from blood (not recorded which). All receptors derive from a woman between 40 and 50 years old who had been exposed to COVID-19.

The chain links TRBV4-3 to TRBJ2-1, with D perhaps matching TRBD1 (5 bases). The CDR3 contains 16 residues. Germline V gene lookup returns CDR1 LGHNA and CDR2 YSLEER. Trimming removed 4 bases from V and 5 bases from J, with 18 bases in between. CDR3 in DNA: TGCGCCAGCAGCCCCAGCCAGGGCTGGTTCGACAATGAGCAGTTCTTC. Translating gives CASSPSQGWFDNEQFF.

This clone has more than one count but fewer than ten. In DNA form, the CDR3 reads TGCGCCAGCTCCCCGGGACAGGGCCCCAATGAGCAGTTCTTC. Residues: CASSPGQGPNEQFF. The J gene is TRBJ2-1, the V gene TRBV5-1; 9 bases are shared with TRBD1. The germline gives CDR1 SGHRS, CDR2 YFSETQ. V gave up 7 bases and J gave up 6 bases; unmatched junction bases: 8. This CDR3 has 14 amino acids.

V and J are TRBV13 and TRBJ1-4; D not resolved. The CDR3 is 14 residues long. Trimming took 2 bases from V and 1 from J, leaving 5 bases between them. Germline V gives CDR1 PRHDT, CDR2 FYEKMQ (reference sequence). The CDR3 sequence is CASSLTETNEKLFF. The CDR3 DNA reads TGTGCCAGCAGCTTAACAGAAACTAATGAAAAACTGTTTTTT.

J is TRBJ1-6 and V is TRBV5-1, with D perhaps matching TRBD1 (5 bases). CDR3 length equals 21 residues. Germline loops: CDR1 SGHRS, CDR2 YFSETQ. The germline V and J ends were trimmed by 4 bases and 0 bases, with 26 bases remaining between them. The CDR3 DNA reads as TGCGCCAGCAGCCCCCGGGGGTTGGGTCCGTCGGTTAGCTCCTATAATTCACCCCTCCACTTT. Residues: CASSPRGLGPSVSSYNSPLHF.

CDR3 sequence: CASSPHAPTGNTEAFF. CDR3 nucleotides: TGTGCCAGCAGTCCCCATGCCCCTACAGGGAACACTGAAGCTTTCTTT. The rearrangement joins TRBV28 to TRBJ1-1, with D possibly matching TRBD1 (5 bases). The CDR3 is 16 amino acids. The V and J ends lost 5 bases and 1 base respectively, with 17 bases between them. Germline loops: CDR1 MDHEN, CDR2 SYDVKM.

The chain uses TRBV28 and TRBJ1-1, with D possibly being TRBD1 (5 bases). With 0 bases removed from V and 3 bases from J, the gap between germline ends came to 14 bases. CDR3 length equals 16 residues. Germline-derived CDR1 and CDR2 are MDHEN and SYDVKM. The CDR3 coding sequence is TGTGCCAGCAGTTTATGGGCCCGGGGGAGGGACACTGAAGCTTTCTTT. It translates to CASSLWARGRDTEAFF.

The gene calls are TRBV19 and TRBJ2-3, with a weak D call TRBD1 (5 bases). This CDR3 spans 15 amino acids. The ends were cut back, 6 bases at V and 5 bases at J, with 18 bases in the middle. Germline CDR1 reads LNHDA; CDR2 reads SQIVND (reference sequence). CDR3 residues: CASRVLGHYEDTQYF. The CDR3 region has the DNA TGTGCCAGTAGGGTACTCGGACACTACGAAGATACGCAGTATTTT.

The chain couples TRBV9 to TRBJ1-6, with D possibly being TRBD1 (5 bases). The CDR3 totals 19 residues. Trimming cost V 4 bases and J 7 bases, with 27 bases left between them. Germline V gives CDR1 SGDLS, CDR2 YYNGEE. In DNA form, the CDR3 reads TGTGCCAGCAGCCCCACCAAAGCGGAGGGACTCGACTTAAATTCACCCCTCCACTTT. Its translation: CASSPTKAEGLDLNSPLHF.

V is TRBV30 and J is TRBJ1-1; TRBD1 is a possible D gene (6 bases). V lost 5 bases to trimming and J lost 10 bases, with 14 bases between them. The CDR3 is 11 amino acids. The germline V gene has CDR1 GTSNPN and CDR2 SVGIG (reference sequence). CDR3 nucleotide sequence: TGTGCCTGGGCCCAGGGGCCGGGAGCTTTCTTT. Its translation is CAWAQGPGAFF. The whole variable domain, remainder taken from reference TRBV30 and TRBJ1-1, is SQTIHQWPATLVQPVGSPLSLECTVEGTSNPNLYWYRQAAGRGLQLLFYSVGIGQISSEVPQNLSASRPQDRQFILSSKKLLLSDSGFYLCAWAQGPGAFFGQGTRLTVV.

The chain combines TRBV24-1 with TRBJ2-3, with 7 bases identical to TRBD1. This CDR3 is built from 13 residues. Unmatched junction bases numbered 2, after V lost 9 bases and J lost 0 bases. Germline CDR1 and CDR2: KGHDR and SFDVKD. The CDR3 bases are TGTGCCACCTTGGACAGGAGCACAGATACGCAGTATTTT. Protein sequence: CATLDRSTDTQYF.

CDR3 residues: CASSRTMEVYGYTF. CDR3 coding DNA: TGTGCCAGCAGCCGCACGATGGAGGTTTATGGCTACACCTTC. The chain carries TRBV7-9 and TRBJ1-2; D is undetermined. This CDR3 has 14 residues. V lost 5 bases, J lost 5 bases, and 15 bases lay in between. Germline V gene data show CDR1 as SEHNR and CDR2 as FQNEAQ (reference sequence).

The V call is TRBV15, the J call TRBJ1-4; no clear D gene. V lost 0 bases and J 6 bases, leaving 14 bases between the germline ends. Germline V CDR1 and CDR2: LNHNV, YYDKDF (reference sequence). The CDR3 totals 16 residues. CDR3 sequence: CATSRDGEGTDEKLFF. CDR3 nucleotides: TGTGCCACCAGCAGAGATGGTGAGGGAACGGATGAAAAACTGTTTTTT.

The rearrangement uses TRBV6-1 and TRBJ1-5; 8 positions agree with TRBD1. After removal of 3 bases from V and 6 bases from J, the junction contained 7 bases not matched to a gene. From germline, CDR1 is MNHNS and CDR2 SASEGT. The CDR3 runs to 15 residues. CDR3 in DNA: TGTGCCAGCAGTGAGGGCAGGGGGCAGGCTCAGCCCCAGCATTTT. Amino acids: CASSEGRGQAQPQHF.

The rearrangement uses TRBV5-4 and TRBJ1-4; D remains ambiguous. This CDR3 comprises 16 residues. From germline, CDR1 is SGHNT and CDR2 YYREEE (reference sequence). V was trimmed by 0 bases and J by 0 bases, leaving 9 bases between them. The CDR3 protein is CASSLDRTATNEKLFF. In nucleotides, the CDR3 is TGTGCCAGCAGCTTGGACAGAACCGCAACTAATGAAAAACTGTTTTTT. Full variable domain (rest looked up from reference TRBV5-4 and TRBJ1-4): ETGVTQSPTHLIKTRGQQVTLRCSSQSGHNTVSWYQQALGQGPQFIFQYYREEENGRGNFPPRFSGLQFPNYSSELNVNALELDDSALYLCASSLDRTATNEKLFFGSGTQLSVL.

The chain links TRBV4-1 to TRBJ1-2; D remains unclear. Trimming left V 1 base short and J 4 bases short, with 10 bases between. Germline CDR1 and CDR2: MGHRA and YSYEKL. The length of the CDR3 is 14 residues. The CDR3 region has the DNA TGCGCCAGCAGCCAAGTAGGGAGCCCCTATGGCTACACCTTC. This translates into CASSQVGSPYGYTF.

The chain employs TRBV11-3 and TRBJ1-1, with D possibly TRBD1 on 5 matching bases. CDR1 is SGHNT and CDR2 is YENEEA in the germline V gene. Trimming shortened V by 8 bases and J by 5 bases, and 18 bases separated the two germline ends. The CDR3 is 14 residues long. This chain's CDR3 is CASGNLLGGTEAFF. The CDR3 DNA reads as TGTGCCAGCGGGAACCTGCTGGGGGGTACTGAAGCTTTCTTT.

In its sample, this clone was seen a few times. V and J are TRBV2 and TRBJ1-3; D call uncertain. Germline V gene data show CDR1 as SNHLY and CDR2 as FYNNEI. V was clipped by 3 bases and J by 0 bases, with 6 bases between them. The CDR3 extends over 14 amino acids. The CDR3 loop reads CASSEPRSGNTIYF. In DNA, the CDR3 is TGTGCCAGCAGTGAGCCGCGCTCTGGAAACACCATATATTTT.